The 30 T cell receptor beta chains below were found in one sample sequenced in a study of blood T cells in healthy people across ages. Next came a second PCR, run for about 6 to 12 cycles, which used a sample-barcoded 5' primer along with a J-beta primer mix. Each CDR3 protein is one row after TCRdb ran MiXCR on the 5' RACE reads. The sample yields 450,000 to 700,000 distinct CDR3 sequences, 25% to 30% seen once. Sequenced input: blood. The receptors stem from a woman in her 70s in good health.

The V and J genes are TRBV4-3 and TRBJ1-1; TRBD1 might be the D (6 bases). The CDR3 consists of 15 residues. The V gene lost 0 bases and the J gene lost 3 bases, with 11 bases spanning the gap. Germline V lookup: CDR1 LGHNA, CDR2 YSLEER. The CDR3 DNA reads as TGCGCCAGCAGCCAAGATTCAGGGGTTTACACTGAAGCTTTCTTT. Encoded protein: CASSQDSGVYTEAFF.

This clonotype was counted between two and nine times. The chain is built from TRBV6-6 and TRBJ1-5, with TRBD1 as a possible D gene (5 bases). Per the germline V gene, CDR1 is MNHNY and CDR2 is SVGAGI (reference sequence). CDR3 length equals 12 residues. Trimming removed 5 bases at V and 6 bases at J, with 8 bases between. The CDR3 DNA reads as TGTGCCAGCAGTCTGGGGGGTCAGCCCCAGCATTTT. Its protein product is CASSLGGQPQHF.

This clonotype was seen once. The chain carries TRBV19 and TRBJ1-5; a weak D match, TRBD1 (5 bases). Trimming stripped 4 bases from V and 9 bases from J, with 19 bases between. Germline CDR1 and CDR2: LNHDA and SQIVND (reference sequence). This CDR3 has 15 residues. As DNA, the CDR3 is TGTGCCAGTAGTACCGGGACGCCGGCAAAGGTGCCCCAGCATTTT. The encoded protein is CASSTGTPAKVPQHF.

The chain employs TRBV20-1 and TRBJ2-5; D uncertain. The germline V gene has CDR1 DFQATT and CDR2 SNEGSKA (reference sequence). There are 11 residues in the CDR3. The germline V and J ends were trimmed by 6 bases and 6 bases, with 11 bases remaining between them. The CDR3 loop reads CSASPSKTQYF. CDR3 bases: TGCAGTGCCTCACCCTCGAAGACCCAGTACTTC.

V gene TRBV25-1 combines with J gene TRBJ2-5, with TRBD2 as a possible D gene (5 bases). This CDR3 is built from 11 residues. V was cut by 8 bases and J by 5 bases, with 9 bases left in between. CDR1 and CDR2 (germline): MGHDK, SYGVNS. CDR3 loop: CASARRETQYF. CDR3 DNA: TGTGCCAGCGCGCGGAGGGAGACCCAGTACTTC.

The rearrangement links TRBV7-6 to TRBJ2-7, with 9 bases lining up with TRBD1. This CDR3 has 15 amino acids. The V gene's germline CDR1 is SGHVS and CDR2 FNYEAQ. Trimming took 5 bases from V and 1 from J; bases not matched to a gene: 6. CDR3: CASSAYGTGSYEQYF. The CDR3 nucleotides are TGTGCCAGCAGCGCCTACGGGACAGGGTCCTACGAGCAGTACTTC.

This clonotype was seen a few times. V gene TRBV6-2 or TRBV6-3 combines with J gene TRBJ2-1; TRBD1 aligns across 7 bases. From germline, CDR1 is MNHEY and CDR2 SVGEGT. The V gene end was trimmed by 9 bases and the J gene end by 7 bases; junction bases not matched to a gene: 15. This CDR3 is built from 15 residues. CDR3 nucleotide sequence: TGTGCCAGTTCCGTAATAGACAGGGCGAGTAATGAGCAGTTCTTC. Protein product: CASSVIDRASNEQFF.

This clonotype was detected only a few times. J is TRBJ1-4 and V is TRBV4-1; D perhaps matches TRBD1 (6 bases). Germline lookup yields CDR1 MGHRA and CDR2 YSYEKL. V lost 0 bases and J lost 4, with 12 bases in between. The CDR3 runs to 16 residues. DNA for the CDR3: TGCGCCAGCAGCCAAGATATCAGGACAGATAATGAAAAACTGTTTTTT. Protein: CASSQDIRTDNEKLFF.

This clonotype was observed a handful of times. V is TRBV7-2 and J is TRBJ2-3, with D possibly being TRBD1 (6 bases). Germline V gene sequence: CDR1 SGHTA, CDR2 FQGNSA. This CDR3 has 14 amino acids. V lost 1 base, J lost 2 bases, and 7 bases lay in between. CDR3 DNA sequence: TGTGCCAGCAGCTTAGGGGACACCACAGATACGCAGTATTTT. This encodes CASSLGDTTDTQYF.

This clonotype was found a few times. Compared with germline, one end of the junction differs, possibly owing to a read error. The J gene is TRBJ2-5, the V gene TRBV7-3; the D gene is possibly TRBD2 (7 bases). The end of the DNA aligns better with TRBJ2-1, so the J call may be wrong. The germline V gene has CDR1 SGHTA and CDR2 FQGTGA. The CDR3 is 14 residues long. This chain's CDR3 is CAGSLGGGRQEQFF. CDR3 nucleotides: TGTGCCGGCAGCTTGGGCGGGGGCCGCCAAGAGCAGTTCTTC.

Notes on this clonotype: A read error may be the cause here, since a much bigger clone is one base away. This chain connects TRBV6-6 to TRBJ2-5; D is ambiguous. Trimming shortened V by 5 bases and J by 1 base, and 11 bases separated the two germline ends. This CDR3 region has 14 residues. CDR1 and CDR2 from the germline V gene are MNHNY and SVGAGI (reference sequence). The CDR3 loop is CASSDWRSQETQYF. For the CDR3, the DNA is TGTGCCAGCAGTGACTGGCGGTCCCAAGAGACCCAGTACTTC.

There are a few counts of this clonotype. The V call is TRBV5-3, the J call TRBJ1-1, with TRBD1 as a possible D gene (6 bases). Being an ORF, TRBV5-3 has a function that is uncertain. V lost 2 bases and J 5 bases, leaving 13 bases between the germline ends. CDR3 length: 14 amino acids. CDR3 DNA: TGTGCCAGAAGCTTTTTACAGGGCGGGACTGAAGCTTTCTTT. It specifies CARSFLQGGTEAFF.

This clonotype was recorded a few times. This rearrangement joins TRBV5-1 to TRBJ2-3, with D perhaps assigned TRBD1 or TRBD2 (7 bases each). CDR3 length: 15 amino acids. V was pared by 2 bases and J by 3 bases, with 13 bases between. Germline CDR1 is SGHRS and CDR2 is YFSETQ. CDR3 nucleotides: TGCGCCAGCAGCTTCGCAGGGGGAGGGACAGATACGCAGTATTTT. It encodes CASSFAGGGTDTQYF.

This clonotype was detected only a few times. The V call is TRBV20-1, the J call TRBJ2-7; D might be TRBD1 or TRBD2, each matching 6 bases. This CDR3 spans 14 amino acids. Germline assignment: CDR1 DFQATT and CDR2 SNEGSKA (reference sequence). Trimming took off 4 bases at V and 6 bases at J, with 19 bases between the two ends. DNA of the CDR3: TGCAGTGCTAAGGGGGGCAGGGCGTGGGTCGAGCAGTACTTC. Translation: CSAKGGRAWVEQYF.

This clonotype was counted only a few times. An end of the junction differs from the germline gene, which may be a read error. The rearrangement links TRBV10-3 to TRBJ2-1, with 7 bases that match TRBD2. Per germline, CDR1 ENHRY and CDR2 SYGVKD. This CDR3 contains 14 residues. DNA of the CDR3: TGTACCATCAAGCGCGGGGGTTTGACGGGAGAGCAGTTCTTC. The encoded protein is CTIKRGGLTGEQFF.

This clonotype was recorded a few times. The chain joins TRBV4-3 to TRBJ1-2; D is possibly TRBD1 (6 bases). V lost 1 base and J 4 bases, leaving 13 bases between the germline ends. The CDR3 extends over 15 amino acids. CDR1 is LGHNA and CDR2 is YSLEER in the germline V gene. CDR3 coding DNA: TGCGCCAGCAGCCAAGGGGGACAAGTGGGCTATGGCTACACCTTC. Translating it yields CASSQGGQVGYGYTF.

The J gene is TRBJ1-1, the V gene TRBV7-2; D gene unclear. V was clipped by 0 bases and J by 3 bases, with 5 bases between them. Germline V gene lookup returns CDR1 SGHTA and CDR2 FQGNSA. This CDR3 comprises 13 residues. The CDR3 nucleotides read TGTGCCAGCAGCTTAGCTCAGTACACTGAAGCTTTCTTT. Amino acid sequence: CASSLAQYTEAFF.

In the case of this clonotype: A much larger clone is a single base away; this may be a read error. The chain joins TRBV20-1 to TRBJ2-7, with 7 nucleotides matching TRBD2. CDR1 is DFQATT and CDR2 is SNEGSKA in the germline V gene (reference sequence). The CDR3 has 13 residues. V lost 2 bases to trimming and J lost 5 bases; unmatched junction nucleotides: 6. The CDR3 DNA reads as TGCAGTGCTAGAACTAGCGCTCTCCACGAGCAGTACTTC. It encodes CSARTSALHEQYF.

This clonotype was found a few times. Because it lacks the conserved phenylalanine or tryptophan at the end, this CDR3 is likely a read error. It is unclear where the CDR3 begins or ends on the DNA, so no DNA is shown, and the CDR3 is as TCRdb lists it. The chain links TRBV19 to TRBJ2-2; the DNA was not used to check the table's D call, TRBD1. Germline V lookup: CDR1 LNHDA, CDR2 SQIVND (reference sequence). The CDR3 adds up to 15 amino acids, both ends counted. The CDR3 reads CATSGRGPNTGELLL.

In this sample, this clonotype turned up many times. The V gene is TRBV20-1, the J gene TRBJ1-3, with TRBD1 identical over 9 bases. Germline trimming cut 0 bases from V and 6 bases from J; bases unmatched to any gene: 6. Per germline, CDR1 DFQATT and CDR2 SNEGSKA (reference sequence). The CDR3 covers 15 residues. CDR3 sequence reads: CSARDAGTGTNTIYF. CDR3 nucleotide sequence: TGCAGTGCTAGAGATGCCGGGACAGGGACAAACACCATATATTTT.

The chain employs TRBV5-1 and TRBJ2-3, with D unresolved. Trimming left V 4 bases short and J 2 bases short, with 11 bases between. Looked up from germline, CDR1 is SGHRS and CDR2 is YFSETQ. CDR3 length equals 14 residues. The CDR3, as DNA: TGCGCCAGCAGCCTAGGACCAGCCACAGATACGCAGTATTTT. Translation gives CASSLGPATDTQYF. The whole variable domain, remainder taken from reference TRBV5-1 and TRBJ2-3, is KAGVTQTPRYLIKTRGQQVTLSCSPISGHRSVSWYQQTPGQGLQFLFEYFSETQRNKGNFPGRFSGRQFSNSRSEMNVSTLELGDSALYLCASSLGPATDTQYFGPGTRLTVL.

There are a few counts of this clonotype. CDR3 sequence (DNA): TGTGCCTGGAGTGGGGGGGGCAATCAGCCCCAGCATTTT. It is translated as CAWSGGGNQPQHF. This sequence joins TRBV30 and TRBJ1-5; D might be TRBD1 (5 bases). Germline V gene lookup returns CDR1 GTSNPN and CDR2 SVGIG (reference sequence). Trimming left V 1 base short and J 2 bases short, with 6 bases between. The CDR3 is made up of 13 amino acids.

The gene calls are TRBV5-1 and TRBJ1-1, with a tentative D call TRBD1 (6 bases). From germline, CDR1 is SGHRS and CDR2 YFSETQ. There are 14 residues in the CDR3. The germline V and J ends were trimmed by 4 bases and 2 bases, with 12 bases remaining between them. CDR3 sequence (DNA): TGCGCCAGCAGCGGCAGGGGAGGAAACACTGAAGCTTTCTTT. This codes for CASSGRGGNTEAFF.

The table lists this clonotype with a few counts. This chain connects TRBV12-5 to TRBJ1-6, with a possible D match to TRBD1 (6 bases). Germline CDR1 LGHNT, CDR2 FRNRAP. Trimming took 8 bases from V and 7 from J, leaving 12 bases between them. The CDR3 is made up of 13 amino acids. The CDR3, as DNA: TGTGCTAGTAGTAGGGGGATGAATTCACCCCTCCACTTT. This gives the protein CASSRGMNSPLHF.

V and J are TRBV5-1 and TRBJ1-1; D call uncertain. Germline CDR1 SGHRS, CDR2 YFSETQ. Between the trimmed V and J ends, which lost 8 bases and 0 bases, there was a span of 17 bases. The CDR3 is made up of 15 amino acids. The chain's CDR3 is CASRNLPGLNTEAFF. CDR3 sequence (DNA): TGCGCCAGTAGGAACCTCCCCGGGCTGAACACTGAAGCTTTCTTT.

In DNA form, the CDR3 reads TGCAGCGTTGATGCGGACTTTTTATCCACTGAAGCTTTCTTT. Amino acids: CSVDADFLSTEAFF. The chain links TRBV29-1 to TRBJ1-1; D gene uncertain. There are 14 residues in the CDR3. Trimming took off 3 bases at V and 4 bases at J, with 15 bases between the two ends. Germline CDR1 and CDR2: SQVTM and ANQGSEA.

For this clonotype: The germline gene is not matched at one end of the junction; a read error may be the cause. The gene calls are TRBV20-1 and TRBJ2-5; 7 positions match TRBD2. CDR1 is DFQATT and CDR2 is SNEGSKA in the germline V gene (reference sequence). The CDR3 has 15 residues. The CDR3 sequence is CSARPFGGGQETQYF. CDR3 coding DNA: TGTAGTGCGAGACCATTTGGCGGGGGCCAAGAGACCCAGTACTTC.

The J gene is TRBJ2-5, the V gene TRBV20-1; D is perhaps TRBD1 or TRBD2 (5 bases each). The last part of the DNA fits TRBJ2-1 better; the J call may be wrong. The CDR3 consists of 15 residues. Per germline, CDR1 DFQATT and CDR2 SNEGSKA (reference sequence). In nucleotides, the CDR3 is TGCAGTGCAGGAGTTAAGAGGGGCCTGGGGAATGAGCAGTTCTTC. As protein: CSAGVKRGLGNEQFF.

This clonotype was seen only a few times. The V call is TRBV7-2, the J call TRBJ1-5, with D unclear. The CDR3 sequence is 14 residues long. Trimming pared 2 bases from V and 3 bases from J, leaving 8 bases between. Per germline, CDR1 SGHTA and CDR2 FQGNSA. The CDR3 DNA sequence: TGTGCCAGCAGCTTAAACAGTAACAATCAGCCCCAGCATTTT. Encoded protein: CASSLNSNNQPQHF.

This clonotype was detected a few times. Because the CDR3 is missing its conserved closing phenylalanine or tryptophan, this is likely a read error. The DNA is omitted, as the CDR3 cannot be located on it reliably, and the CDR3 follows TCRdb's listing. The CDR3: CASSYTGETGETQHL. The chain links TRBV5-1 to TRBJ2-5; the table calls TRBD1, which could not be checked here. The CDR3 comprises 15 residues, both ends counted. The V gene's germline CDR1 is SGHRS and CDR2 YFSETQ.